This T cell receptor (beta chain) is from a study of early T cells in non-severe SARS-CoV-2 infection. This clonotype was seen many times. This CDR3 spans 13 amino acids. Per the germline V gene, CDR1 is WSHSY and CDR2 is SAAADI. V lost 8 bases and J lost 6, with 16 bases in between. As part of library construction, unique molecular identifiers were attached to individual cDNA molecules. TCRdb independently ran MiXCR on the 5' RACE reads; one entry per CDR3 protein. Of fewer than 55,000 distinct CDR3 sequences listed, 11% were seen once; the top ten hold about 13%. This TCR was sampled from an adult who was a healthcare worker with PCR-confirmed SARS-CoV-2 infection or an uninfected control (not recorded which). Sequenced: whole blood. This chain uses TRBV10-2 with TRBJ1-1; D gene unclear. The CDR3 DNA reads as TGCGCCAGCGAATCCCATGCGGGGTCTGAAGCTTTCTTT. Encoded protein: CASESHAGSEAFF.